These 16 T cell receptor beta chains came from one sample sequenced in a study of technical replicates of blood from four donors. Only in-frame clones appear in the TCRdb table, and some are missing; sequencing was by immunoSEQ multiplex PCR. The sample contains approximately 81,000 clones, under 97% of which appear only once. The sample comprised T cells isolated from PBMCs. The receptors were sampled from a human donor in good health.

This clone was detected once. The chain has TRBV29-1 and TRBJ2-7; D perhaps matches TRBD1 (5 bases). CDR1 is SQVTM and CDR2 is ANQGSEA in the germline V gene. The CDR3 consists of 11 residues. The germline V and J ends were trimmed by 7 bases and 4 bases, with 11 bases remaining between them. CDR3 region: CSALDTYEQYF. Here the CDR3 DNA reads TGCAGCGCCTTGGACACTTACGAGCAGTACTTC.

Here the CDR3 DNA reads TGTGCCACCAGCCCTTTGATCGCCCTCGGAGATGGCTACACCTTC. It specifies CATSPLIALGDGYTF. The V gene is TRBV15, the J gene TRBJ1-2; D is ambiguous. This CDR3 contains 15 residues. The V and J ends lost 5 bases and 6 bases respectively, with 19 bases between them. Germline V CDR1 and CDR2: LNHNV, YYDKDF (reference sequence).

The chain employs TRBV19 and TRBJ2-7, with TRBD2 identical over 12 bases. CDR1 is LNHDA, CDR2 SQIVND, per germline (reference sequence). CDR3 length equals 16 residues. With 3 bases clipped from V and 4 bases from J, the junction kept 7 bases outside the gene matches. Here the CDR3 DNA reads TGTGCCAGTAGTATCCTCCTAGCGGGAGGGTTGTACGAGCAGTACTTC. Encoded protein: CASSILLAGGLYEQYF.

This chain's CDR3 is CAWTTGGETQYF. The CDR3 DNA follows: TGTGCCTGGACGACAGGGGGGGAGACCCAGTACTTC. This rearrangement joins TRBV30 to TRBJ2-5; TRBD1 aligns across 9 bases. V lost 4 bases to trimming and J lost 5 bases; unmatched junction nucleotides: 2. Germline values: CDR1 GTSNPN, CDR2 SVGIG (reference sequence). This CDR3 has 12 amino acids.

This rearrangement joins TRBV23-1 to TRBJ1-1, with D unresolved. TRBV23-1 is placed among ORFs of uncertain function. The CDR3 is made up of 14 amino acids. With 11 bases removed from V and 0 bases from J, the gap between germline ends came to 16 bases. The CDR3 sequence: CAYTSYAMNTEAFF. CDR3 sequence (DNA): TGCGCCTATACCTCCTACGCGATGAACACTGAAGCTTTCTTT.

This clone appeared a single time. This chain joins TRBV18 and TRBJ2-7; TRBD1 matches 9 bases. The CDR3 contains 14 residues. Looked up from germline, CDR1 is KGHSH and CDR2 is LQKENI. The ends lost 4 bases at V and 5 bases at J; junction bases unmatched: 6. The CDR3, as DNA: TGTGCCAGCTCACGGGACAGGGAACGTGACGAGCAGTACTTC. This translates into CASSRDRERDEQYF.

This clone appeared once. Additional DNA sequences in this sample encode the identical CDR3. The chain has TRBV29-1 and TRBJ1-1, with D hard to call. The CDR3 loop spans 11 amino acids. The ends were cut back, 3 bases at V and 4 bases at J, with 6 bases in the middle. From germline, CDR1 is SQVTM and CDR2 ANQGSEA. CDR3 residues: CSVDSGTEAFF. As DNA, the CDR3 is TGCAGCGTTGACTCAGGCACTGAAGCTTTCTTT.

The V and J genes are TRBV15 and TRBJ2-5; TRBD2 is a possible D gene (6 bases). Germline V gives CDR1 LNHNV, CDR2 YYDKDF (reference sequence). This CDR3 has 14 residues. Trimming pared 0 bases from V and 4 bases from J, leaving 9 bases between. As DNA, the CDR3 is TGTGCCACCAGCAGAGAGGGACTGCCAGAGACCCAGTACTTC. It codes for CATSREGLPETQYF. The full variable domain, its missing parts supplied by reference TRBV15 and TRBJ2-5, is DAMVIQNPRYQVTQFGKPVTLSCSQTLNHNVMYWYQQKSSQAPKLLFHYYDKDFNNEADTPDNFQSRRPNTSFCFLDIRSPGLGDTAMYLCATSREGLPETQYFGPGTRLLVL.

V usage is TRBV28 and J usage is TRBJ2-1, with 9 bases matching TRBD2. The CDR3 covers 18 residues. Per the germline V gene, CDR1 is MDHEN and CDR2 is SYDVKM. V was clipped by 5 bases and J by 1 base; unmatched bases: 12. CDR3 nucleotides: TGTGCCAGCAGTCCTTTAGCGGGAGAGGGAGCGTCCTACAATGAGCAGTTCTTC. It yields the protein CASSPLAGEGASYNEQFF.

The rearrangement joins TRBV5-5 to TRBJ1-5, with 9 bases lining up with TRBD1. The germline V gene has CDR1 SGHKS and CDR2 YYEKEE (reference sequence). This CDR3 comprises 17 residues. Trimming took 4 bases from V and 0 from J; bases not matched to a gene: 8. In DNA, the CDR3 is TGTGCCAGCAGCGCGGACAGGGGAGGGAATAGCAATCAGCCCCAGCATTTT. It specifies CASSADRGGNSNQPQHF. The full variable domain, with the rest looked up from reference TRBV5-5 and TRBJ1-5, is DAGVTQSPTHLIKTRGQQVTLRCSPISGHKSVSWYQQVLGQGPQFIFQYYEKEERGRGNFPDRFSARQFPNYSSELNVNALLLGDSALYLCASSADRGGNSNQPQHFGDGTRLSIL.

V gene TRBV29-1 combines with J gene TRBJ2-4, with D possibly matching TRBD2 (5 bases). Germline lookup yields CDR1 SQVTM and CDR2 ANQGSEA. Trimming cost V 6 bases and J 0 bases, with 9 bases left between them. This CDR3 has 13 amino acids. CDR3: CSVVEEAKNIQYF. As DNA, the CDR3 is TGCAGCGTCGTGGAGGAAGCCAAAAACATTCAGTACTTC.

The chain combines TRBV2 with TRBJ1-2; D might be TRBD1 (5 bases). The CDR3 totals 16 residues. V lost 0 bases and J 2 bases, leaving 13 bases between the germline ends. Germline V gene sequence: CDR1 SNHLY, CDR2 FYNNEI. The CDR3 DNA follows: TGTGCCAGCAGTGAAGCGCCGAGGAGGGACAACTATGGCTACACCTTC. It codes for CASSEAPRRDNYGYTF.

This chain connects TRBV6-1 to TRBJ1-2; tentative D call: TRBD1 (6 bases). V was shortened by 9 bases and J by 4 bases, with 12 bases between the two germline ends. This CDR3 contains 12 residues. The V gene's germline CDR1 is MNHNS and CDR2 SASEGT. The CDR3 loop is CARWTAGYGYTF. CDR3 DNA: TGTGCCAGGTGGACAGCCGGCTATGGCTACACCTTC.

This chain links TRBV11-2 with TRBJ1-3, with unresolved D. The CDR3 consists of 14 residues. CDR1 SGHAT and CDR2 FQNNGV come from the germline V gene. V lost 4 bases and J lost 2, with 9 bases in between. The CDR3 region has the DNA TGTGCCAGCAGCTCGCAGATCCCTGGAAACACCATATATTTT. It is translated as CASSSQIPGNTIYF. Complete variable domain (other parts from reference TRBV11-2 and TRBJ1-3): EAGVAQSPRYKIIEKRQSVAFWCNPISGHATLYWYQQILGQGPKLLIQFQNNGVVDDSQLPKDRFSAERLKGVDSTLKIQPAKLEDSAVYLCASSSQIPGNTIYFGEGSWLTVV.

The rearrangement links TRBV7-2 to TRBJ2-4; D perhaps matches TRBD1 (5 bases). With 1 base removed from V and 2 bases from J, the gap between germline ends came to 15 bases. This CDR3 contains 17 residues. Germline V lookup: CDR1 SGHTA, CDR2 FQGNSA. CDR3 protein: CASSLGAGFVTKNIQYF. Written as DNA, the CDR3 is TGTGCCAGCAGCTTAGGAGCAGGGTTTGTCACCAAAAACATTCAGTACTTC.

The sample holds one count of this clone. The rearrangement uses TRBV7-2 and TRBJ2-7; TRBD1 might be the D (6 bases). Trimming stripped 5 bases from V and 6 bases from J, with 11 bases between. The CDR3 has 12 residues. Germline assignment: CDR1 SGHTA and CDR2 FQGNSA. In DNA, the CDR3 is TGTGCCAGCAGCCTCCCCAGGGGCGAGCAGTACTTC. Translating gives CASSLPRGEQYF.